The T cell receptor (beta chain) described here comes from a study of long-term antiretroviral therapy in people with HIV. Study-level results: Missing from the dataset were any data on ART adherence, viral resistance or therapy changes.

Every HIV-positive participant received treatment in the United States. The assay, immunoSEQ v3.0, was run at survey level. Here immunoSEQ multiplex PCR was the method, and the copy in TCRdb shows in-frame clones only, minus some. This repertoire shows about 35,000 clones, 70% to 90% found once; its top ten account for 10%. A word on this clone: The antigen is not known.

Trimming removed 8 bases from V and 0 bases from J, with 20 bases in between. Per germline, CDR1 SGHVS and CDR2 FQNEAQ. The CDR3 extends over 16 amino acids. J is TRBJ2-7 and V is TRBV7-8, with D tentatively TRBD2 (6 bases). The sequenced sample was unsorted PBMCs, obtained 2.2 years after starting antiretroviral therapy. The source of this sequence is a man aged 18 to 29 with HIV. The CDR3: CASWDGVGGLSYEQYF. The CDR3 DNA is TGTGCCAGCTGGGACGGAGTGGGAGGACTCTCCTACGAGCAGTACTTC.